The 25 T cell receptor beta chains below all came from one sample that was sequenced in a study of blood T cell repertoires in COVID-19. The repertoire was sequenced with immunoSEQ multiplex PCR; TCRdb's copy has only in-frame clones and lacks some. The table has more than 300,000 clones, 85% to 90% seen once. Sequencing used peripheral blood. Receptors were obtained from a woman between 65 and 79 years old with COVID-19, enrolled during active disease.

The V and J genes are TRBV21-1 and TRBJ2-7; the table's D call, TRBD2, has no DNA check behind it. TRBV21-1 is a documented pseudogene. This CDR3 spans 14 amino acids. Here the CDR3 reads CASSKEASGDEQYF. CDR3 coding DNA: TGTGCCAGCAGCAAAGAAGCTAGCGGGGACGAGCAGTACTTC.

The chain employs TRBV27 and TRBJ2-1; 7 positions agree with TRBD1. The CDR3 contains 15 residues. Germline CDR1 MNHEY, CDR2 SMNVEV (reference sequence). The V gene end was trimmed by 5 bases and the J gene end by 3 bases; junction bases not matched to a gene: 7. The CDR3 protein is CASSNDRAGYNEQFF. CDR3 sequence (DNA): TGTGCCAGCAGTAACGACAGGGCCGGCTACAATGAGCAGTTCTTC.

This chain links TRBV27 with TRBJ2-6; no clear D. V shed 3 bases and J shed 0 bases, with 3 bases lying between them. CDR1 is MNHEY, CDR2 SMNVEV, per germline (reference sequence). CDR3 length: 14 residues. The CDR3 bases are TGTGCCAGCAGTTTGTACTCTGGGGCCAACGTCCTGACTTTC. It is translated as CASSLYSGANVLTF.

The rearrangement joins TRBV5-1 to TRBJ1-1; no definite D call. V was shortened by 1 base and J by 1 base, with 17 bases between the two germline ends. Germline CDR1 reads SGHRS; CDR2 reads YFSETQ. CDR3 length: 17 residues. In nucleotides, the CDR3 is TGCGCCAGCAGCTTGTATCTTGACAACCCCACGAACACTGAAGCTTTCTTT. Protein sequence: CASSLYLDNPTNTEAFF.

This sequence joins TRBV6-2 or TRBV6-3 and TRBJ1-2; D not certain. This CDR3 is built from 15 residues. Germline CDR1 reads MNHEY; CDR2 reads SVGEGT. Trimming took off 0 bases at V and 6 bases at J, with 14 bases between the two ends. The CDR3 spells CASSYSTRVIDGYTF. The CDR3 bases are TGTGCCAGCAGTTACTCGACGAGGGTTATTGATGGCTACACCTTC.

V usage is TRBV2 and J usage is TRBJ1-1; D call uncertain. In germline, CDR1 is SNHLY, CDR2 FYNNEI. This CDR3 contains 13 residues. Trimming stripped 5 bases from V and 0 bases from J, with 7 bases between. The DNA of the CDR3 is TGTGCCAGCAGTCTTGAGCTGAACACTGAAGCTTTCTTT. Translation gives CASSLELNTEAFF. The full variable domain, rest sourced from reference TRBV2 and TRBJ1-1, is EPEVTQTPSHQVTQMGQEVILRCVPISNHLYFYWYRQILGQKVEFLVSFYNNEISEKSEIFDDQFSVERPDGSNFTLKIRSTKLEDSAMYFCASSLELNTEAFFGQGTRLTVV.

The gene calls are TRBV2 and TRBJ1-1, with 8 bases identical to TRBD1. V lost 7 bases to trimming and J lost 6 bases; unmatched junction nucleotides: 10. CDR1 is SNHLY, CDR2 FYNNEI, per germline. The CDR3 covers 14 residues. CDR3 nucleotides: TGTGCCAGCACCCCGAGGCAGGGGGCGTCTGAAGCTTTCTTT. Its protein is CASTPRQGASEAFF.

This clone was detected once. V usage is TRBV2 and J usage is TRBJ1-1, with 7 nucleotides matching TRBD1. This CDR3 is 16 amino acids long. J lost 4 bases, V lost 7 bases, and 15 bases had no gene match. Germline V gene lookup returns CDR1 SNHLY and CDR2 FYNNEI. The CDR3 loop reads CASNAPRTRGPTEAFF. The CDR3 DNA reads as TGTGCCAGCAACGCCCCACGAACGAGGGGGCCCACTGAAGCTTTCTTT.

A word on this clone: Other nucleotide sequences from this sample produce the same CDR3. The chain carries TRBV2 and TRBJ1-2; weak D call: TRBD1 (5 bases). Germline CDR1 is SNHLY and CDR2 is FYNNEI. V lost 2 bases to trimming and J lost 1 base, with 8 bases between them. CDR3 length equals 14 residues. CDR3: CASSEQGVNYGYTF. In DNA, the CDR3 is TGTGCCAGCAGTGAACAGGGTGTTAACTATGGCTACACCTTC.

V gene TRBV4-1 combines with J gene TRBJ2-3; no clear D. Per germline, CDR1 MGHRA and CDR2 YSYEKL. The CDR3 extends over 14 amino acids. V was trimmed by 3 bases and J by 4 bases, leaving 11 bases between them. The CDR3 DNA follows: TGCGCCAGCAGCCATCCAAGGCGGCCAGATACGCAGTATTTT. This sequence encodes CASSHPRRPDTQYF.

The rearrangement links TRBV2 to TRBJ2-4; TRBD1 agrees at 9 bases. CDR3 size: 15 residues. Unmatched junction bases numbered 9, after V lost 4 bases and J lost 8 bases. Germline CDR1 and CDR2: SNHLY and FYNNEI. Written as DNA, the CDR3 is TGTGCCAGCAGTGTCCCCGGGACAGGGATTTACATTCAGTACTTC. It specifies CASSVPGTGIYIQYF.

This chain joins TRBV6-5 and TRBJ1-2; a weak D match, TRBD1 (6 bases). Trimming removed 8 bases from V and 1 base from J, with 11 bases in between. The CDR3 has 13 residues. Germline V gene sequence: CDR1 MNHEY, CDR2 SVGAGI. CDR3 sequence (DNA): TGTGCCAGCCGACAGGACCTTAACTATGGCTACACCTTC. Protein product: CASRQDLNYGYTF.

This chain connects TRBV6-6 to TRBJ1-1; no firm D call. This CDR3 has 14 amino acids. Germline V CDR1 and CDR2: MNHNY, SVGAGI (reference sequence). Trimming stripped 5 bases from V and 5 bases from J, with 15 bases between. The CDR3 DNA follows: TGTGCCAGCAGTCCCGGAGGGAAAGGGACTGAAGCTTTCTTT. It yields the protein CASSPGGKGTEAFF.

CDR3 sequence reads: CASSTRTGFGIEQYF. For the CDR3, the DNA is TGTGCCAGCAGTACAAGGACAGGGTTTGGCATCGAGCAGTACTTC. The chain employs TRBV28 and TRBJ2-7; 8 bases line up with TRBD1. Per germline, CDR1 MDHEN and CDR2 SYDVKM. The V and J ends lost 5 bases and 6 bases, in that order; junction bases with no gene match: 12. The CDR3 spans 15 residues. Full variable domain (missing parts from reference TRBV28 and TRBJ2-7): DVKVTQSSRYLVKRTGEKVFLECVQDMDHENMFWYRQDPGLGLRLIYFSYDVKMKEKGDIPEGYSVSREKKERFSLILESASTNQTSMYLCASSTRTGFGIEQYFGPGTRLTVT.

J is TRBJ1-4 and V is TRBV9; possibly TRBD1 for D (5 bases). This CDR3 region has 15 residues. From germline, CDR1 is SGDLS and CDR2 YYNGEE. V shed 3 bases and J shed 0 bases, with 9 bases lying between them. The CDR3: CASSGGRTTNEKLFF. The CDR3, as DNA: TGTGCCAGCAGCGGGGGCCGAACAACTAATGAAAAACTGTTTTTT.

J is TRBJ2-1 and V is TRBV13; 9 bases agree with TRBD2. V dropped 2 bases and J dropped 10; count of bases not matched to a gene: 15. The CDR3 is made up of 17 amino acids. Germline CDR1 PRHDT, CDR2 FYEKMQ (reference sequence). The CDR3 DNA sequence: TGTGCCAGCAGCTTAAGGGGTCCTAGCGGGGCCTTTAGGGAGCAGTTCTTC. As protein: CASSLRGPSGAFREQFF.

This chain connects TRBV3-1 (or the pseudogene TRBV3-2) to TRBJ1-2; the D gene is possibly TRBD1 (6 bases). The CDR3 is 13 amino acids. Per the germline V gene, CDR1 is LGHDT and CDR2 is YNNKEL (reference sequence). Trimming cost V 3 bases and J 3 bases, with 8 bases left between them. The CDR3, as DNA: TGTGCCAGCAGCCAGGGGGCCGACTATGGCTACACCTTC. Encoded protein: CASSQGADYGYTF.

V gene TRBV9 combines with J gene TRBJ2-2; tentative D call: TRBD1 (6 bases). Trimming left V 5 bases short and J 2 bases short, with 13 bases between. Germline CDR1 is SGDLS and CDR2 is YYNGEE. CDR3 length: 15 residues. The CDR3 loop is CASSYSGANTGELFF. CDR3 in DNA: TGTGCCAGCAGTTACTCAGGGGCTAACACCGGGGAGCTGTTTTTT.

This rearrangement joins TRBV7-2 to TRBJ1-2; 8 bases line up with TRBD1. CDR1 is SGHTA, CDR2 FQGNSA, per germline. Trimming cost V 6 bases and J 8 bases; bases outside gene matches: 8. This CDR3 spans 13 amino acids. DNA for the CDR3: TGTGCCAGCAGGAGGACAGGGTACGACGGCTACACCTTC. Protein product: CASRRTGYDGYTF. The full variable domain, in which reference TRBV7-2 and TRBJ1-2 provide the parts outside the CDR3, is GAGVSQSPSNKVTEKGKDVELRCDPISGHTALYWYRQSLGQGLEFLIYFQGNSAPDKSGLPSDRFSAERTGGSVSTLTIQRTQQEDSAVYLCASRRTGYDGYTFGSGTRLTVV.

The rearrangement joins TRBV30 to TRBJ1-1, with D maybe TRBD1 (5 bases). In germline, CDR1 is GTSNPN, CDR2 SVGIG (reference sequence). V was clipped by 4 bases and J by 4 bases, with 13 bases between them. This CDR3 comprises 13 residues. CDR3 coding DNA: TGTGCCTGGACTACAGGTTTCTCCACTGAAGCTTTCTTT. Residues: CAWTTGFSTEAFF.

The rearrangement uses TRBV19 and TRBJ2-7; tentative D call: TRBD2 (6 bases). Per the germline V gene, CDR1 is LNHDA and CDR2 is SQIVND (reference sequence). V gave up 5 bases and J gave up 0 bases, with 14 bases separating them. The CDR3 sequence is 15 residues long. The CDR3 sequence is CASSWGDGGSYEQYF. In nucleotides, the CDR3 is TGTGCCAGTAGTTGGGGGGACGGGGGCTCCTACGAGCAGTACTTC. The entire variable domain, with the rest obtained from reference TRBV19 and TRBJ2-7, is as follows: DGGITQSPKYLFRKEGQNVTLSCEQNLNHDAMYWYRQDPGQGLRLIYYSQIVNDFQKGDIAEGYSVSREKKESFPLTVTSAQKNPTAFYLCASSWGDGGSYEQYFGPGTRLTVT.

V and J are TRBV19 and TRBJ2-5, with a weak D call TRBD1 (6 bases). The V gene lost 5 bases and the J gene lost 2 bases, with 15 bases spanning the gap. The CDR3 is made up of 15 amino acids. The germline V gene has CDR1 LNHDA and CDR2 SQIVND (reference sequence). This CDR3 reads CASSVSRQAQETQYF. The CDR3 DNA sequence: TGTGCCAGTAGTGTTTCCCGACAGGCTCAAGAGACCCAGTACTTC.

The chain combines TRBV5-6 with TRBJ2-6; D is unclear. Germline V gives CDR1 SGHDT, CDR2 YYEEEE. V was cut by 0 bases and J by 0 bases, with 10 bases left in between. This CDR3 spans 17 amino acids. In DNA form, the CDR3 reads TGTGCCAGCAGCTTGGTTGGGCTTGTCTCTGGGGCCAACGTCCTGACTTTC. It encodes CASSLVGLVSGANVLTF.

The chain combines TRBV29-1 with TRBJ1-4, with TRBD1 identical over 9 bases. The CDR3 covers 14 residues. CDR1 and CDR2 from the germline V gene are SQVTM and ANQGSEA. V shed 5 bases, J shed 8 bases, and the junction held 9 bases outside the gene matches. CDR3 sequence: CSVSETGGMEKLFF. DNA of the CDR3: TGCAGCGTTTCGGAGACAGGGGGAATGGAAAAACTGTTTTTT. The entire variable domain, with the rest obtained from reference TRBV29-1 and TRBJ1-4, is as follows: SAVISQKPSRDICQRGTSLTIQCQVDSQVTMMFWYRQQPGQSLTLIATANQGSEATYESGFVIDKFPISRPNLTFSTLTVSNMSPEDSSIYLCSVSETGGMEKLFFGSGTQLSVL.

The J gene is TRBJ2-6, the V gene TRBV5-6; 8 bases agree with TRBD1. The CDR3 sequence is 16 residues long. The germline gives CDR1 SGHDT, CDR2 YYEEEE. V gave up 4 bases and J gave up 5 bases; unmatched junction bases: 8. This chain's CDR3 is CASSPRTGRRANVLTF. Here the CDR3 DNA reads TGTGCCAGCAGCCCGAGGACAGGGAGGCGGGCCAACGTCCTGACTTTC. The variable domain in full, with the rest retrieved from reference TRBV5-6 and TRBJ2-6, is DAGVTQSPTHLIKTRGQQVTLRCSPKSGHDTVSWYQQALGQGPQFIFQYYEEEERQRGNFPDRFSGHQFPNYSSELNVNALLLGDSALYLCASSPRTGRRANVLTFGAGSRLTVL.